The 5 T cell receptor beta chains below were found in one sample sequenced in a study of cytotoxic CD8 clonotypes in ibrutinib-treated CLL. Libraries were prepared by immunoSEQ multiplex PCR; TCRdb keeps only in-frame clonotypes and omits some of them. The data show approximately 150,000 clones, approximately 75% seen once. The sample consisted of PBMCs, taken after 12 months of ibrutinib treatment. The receptors here all came from a human donor with chronic lymphocytic leukemia.

This rearrangement joins TRBV28 to TRBJ2-7; D gene uncertain. CDR1 is MDHEN, CDR2 SYDVKM, per germline. V was trimmed by 9 bases and J by 0 bases, leaving 6 bases between them. CDR3 size: 11 residues. The CDR3 loop reads CASGYSYEQYF. The DNA for the CDR3 is TGTGCCAGTGGGTACTCCTACGAGCAGTACTTC.

V usage is TRBV11-2 and J usage is TRBJ2-7; 7 bases align to TRBD1. The CDR3 contains 14 residues. V dropped 5 bases and J dropped 2; count of bases not matched to a gene: 6. Germline V gene sequence: CDR1 SGHAT, CDR2 FQNNGV. The CDR3 DNA reads as TGTGCCAGCAGCCGGGGACAGATTCCCTACGAGCAGTACTTC. It translates to CASSRGQIPYEQYF.

This chain connects TRBV19 to TRBJ1-6; D remains ambiguous. Trimming shortened V by 7 bases and J by 0 bases, and 10 bases separated the two germline ends. From germline, CDR1 is LNHDA and CDR2 SQIVND (reference sequence). The CDR3 is made up of 15 amino acids. CDR3 region: CASTAGNSYNSPLHF. CDR3 sequence (DNA): TGTGCCAGTACAGCGGGGAACTCCTATAATTCACCCCTCCACTTT.

The rearrangement uses TRBV7-4 and TRBJ2-6, with D unclear. Germline V lookup: CDR1 SGHVT, CDR2 SQSDAQ. V lost 4 bases to trimming and J lost 5 bases, with 21 bases between them. This CDR3 is 18 amino acids long. This CDR3 reads CASSSTSSSQSRANVLTF. In nucleotides, the CDR3 is TGTGCCAGCAGCTCAACAAGCAGCTCACAAAGTCGGGCCAACGTCCTGACTTTC.

J is TRBJ1-1 and V is TRBV6-5; D ambiguous. CDR1 is MNHEY, CDR2 SVGAGI, per germline. Trimming left V 10 bases short and J 1 base short, with 19 bases between. This CDR3 contains 15 residues. The CDR3 spells CATYHAPLRNTEAFF. CDR3 nucleotides: TGTGCCACCTACCATGCACCCCTCAGGAACACTGAAGCTTTCTTT.